The 27 T cell receptor beta chains given below trace back to one sample, sequenced in a study of Ad26.COV2.S vaccination and SARS-CoV-2 variants. Assay: immunoSEQ multiplex PCR; the TCRdb copy retains only in-frame clones and omits some. Of about 420,000 clones in the sample, 88% were seen once. As for treatment: some 19 received Ad26.COV2.S at low or high dose, single or two shots; a few received placebo; per-sample allocation not given. After the first vaccine or placebo injection, samples were drawn on day 63. Sequenced here: peripheral blood, sampled in a trial of Ad26.COV2.S vaccine versus placebo. These receptor sequences come from a person between 18 and 65 years old who received the Ad26.COV2.S COVID-19 vaccine or a placebo.

The chain carries TRBV9 and TRBJ2-1, with 11 bases aligning to TRBD2. This CDR3 is built from 16 residues. Germline CDR1 and CDR2: SGDLS and YYNGEE. Germline trimming cut 3 bases from V and 6 bases from J; bases unmatched to any gene: 8. CDR3 bases: TGTGCCAGCAGCGCCCTTAGCGGGGGGGCGGGCAATGAGCAGTTCTTC. Encoded protein: CASSALSGGAGNEQFF.

This chain uses TRBV5-8 with TRBJ1-6, with 8 positions matching TRBD1. CDR1 and CDR2 (germline): SGHTS, YDEGEE. Losses at the gene ends were 6 bases for V and 0 bases for J; bases not matched to a gene: 5. This CDR3 is 16 amino acids long. CDR3 protein: CASNPTGGSYNSPLHF. The CDR3 DNA follows: TGTGCCAGCAACCCAACAGGGGGCTCCTATAATTCACCCCTCCACTTT.

The chain recombines TRBV7-8 with TRBJ2-2; either TRBD1 or TRBD2 may fit D (5 bases each). V was shortened by 5 bases and J by 3 bases, with 13 bases between the two germline ends. The CDR3 has 15 amino acids. Germline V gene data show CDR1 as SGHVS and CDR2 as FQNEAQ. The CDR3 DNA follows: TGTGCCAGCAGCAGGGACGGCGTCGACACCGGGGAGCTGTTTTTT. Amino acids: CASSRDGVDTGELFF.

This clone was detected once. The chain has TRBV9 and TRBJ2-3, with 8 bases that match TRBD2. Trimming took 0 bases from V and 7 from J; bases not matched to a gene: 4. CDR3 length: 14 residues. Germline V CDR1 and CDR2: SGDLS, YYNGEE. CDR3 sequence (DNA): TGTGCCAGCAGCGTAGACAGCGGGGGATATACGCAGTATTTT. It translates to CASSVDSGGYTQYF.

The chain links TRBV7-9 to TRBJ2-2, with no clear D. This CDR3 has 14 residues. Per germline, CDR1 SEHNR and CDR2 FQNEAQ (reference sequence). The V end was cut by 6 bases, the J end by 5 bases, with 13 bases between. The CDR3, as DNA: TGTGCCAGCAGTAACCGCGGCTCTACCGGGGAGCTGTTTTTT. This translates into CASSNRGSTGELFF.

This chain links TRBV7-9 with TRBJ1-5; 8 bases match TRBD1. The length of the CDR3 is 13 residues. Germline V gene sequence: CDR1 SEHNR, CDR2 FQNEAQ (reference sequence). J was trimmed by 6 bases and V by 5 bases; bases with no gene match: 3. The DNA for the CDR3 is TGTGCCAGCAGCGACAGGGGTAGTCAGCCCCAGCATTTT. It specifies CASSDRGSQPQHF.

The CDR3 DNA is TGTGCCAGCAGCCCCACAGGGGGGTCCTATGGCTACACCTTC. It yields the protein CASSPTGGSYGYTF. The chain is built from TRBV9 and TRBJ1-2; TRBD1 aligns across 8 bases. CDR3 length equals 14 residues. In germline, CDR1 is SGDLS, CDR2 YYNGEE. J was trimmed by 4 bases and V by 4 bases; bases with no gene match: 6.

This rearrangement joins TRBV7-8 to TRBJ2-6, with 8 bases that match TRBD2. CDR3 length: 19 amino acids. Germline V gene lookup returns CDR1 SGHVS and CDR2 FQNEAQ. The trim removed 3 bases at V and 0 bases at J, leaving 10 bases unmatched. The chain's CDR3 is CASSFGAAGASSGANVLTF. Here the CDR3 DNA reads TGTGCCAGCAGCTTCGGGGCAGCGGGGGCCTCCTCTGGGGCCAACGTCCTGACTTTC. Looking up the rest from reference TRBV7-8 and TRBJ2-6 gives the full variable domain: GAGVSQSPRYKVAKRGQDVALRCDPISGHVSLFWYQQALGQGPEFLTYFQNEAQLDKSGLPSDRFFAERPEGSVSTLKIQRTQQEDSAVYLCASSFGAAGASSGANVLTFGAGSRLTVL.

A few counts support this clone. This rearrangement joins TRBV18 to TRBJ1-2; TRBD1 might be the D (5 bases). CDR3 length: 14 amino acids. CDR1 KGHSH and CDR2 LQKENI come from the germline V gene. V lost 3 bases and J 7 bases, leaving 15 bases between the germline ends. CDR3 DNA sequence: TGTGCCAGCTCACCTGGGACTTGGAGGGGTGGCTACACCTTC. The encoded protein is CASSPGTWRGGYTF.

The V call is TRBV30, the J call TRBJ1-6; TRBD1 matches at 11 bases. In germline, CDR1 is GTSNPN, CDR2 SVGIG (reference sequence). CDR3 length equals 14 residues. Germline trimming cut 6 bases from V and 10 bases from J; bases unmatched to any gene: 8. As DNA, the CDR3 is TGTGCCTGCCCCGGGACAGGGGGGGACTCACCCCTCCACTTT. This gives the protein CACPGTGGDSPLHF. The variable domain in full, completed from reference TRBV30 and TRBJ1-6, reads SQTIHQWPATLVQPVGSPLSLECTVEGTSNPNLYWYRQAAGRGLQLLFYSVGIGQISSEVPQNLSASRPQDRQFILSSKKLLLSDSGFYLCACPGTGGDSPLHFGNGTRLTVT.

V is TRBV10-3 and J is TRBJ1-5, with TRBD1 matching 7 bases. The V segment lost 3 bases and the J segment 3 bases; nucleotides outside the gene matches: 2. The CDR3 length is 14 residues. Germline assignment: CDR1 ENHRY and CDR2 SYGVKD. CDR3 loop: CAISDDRVNQPQHF. The CDR3, as DNA: TGTGCCATCAGTGACGACAGGGTCAATCAGCCCCAGCATTTT.

CDR3 in amino acids: CASSWDSSYEQYF. Here the CDR3 DNA reads TGTGCCAGTAGTTGGGACAGCTCCTACGAGCAGTACTTC. V usage is TRBV19 and J usage is TRBJ2-7; 7 bases map to TRBD1. CDR1 is LNHDA and CDR2 is SQIVND in the germline V gene (reference sequence). V was pared by 5 bases and J by 0 bases, with 1 base of the junction left unmatched. The CDR3 covers 13 residues.

The chain has TRBV4-3 and TRBJ1-1; D not certain. Germline values: CDR1 LGHNA, CDR2 YSLEER. The CDR3 has 12 amino acids. V was cut by 5 bases and J by 5 bases, with 9 bases left in between. CDR3 loop: CASSEKGTEAFF. In nucleotides, the CDR3 is TGCGCCAGCAGCGAAAAAGGGACTGAAGCTTTCTTT.

The chain is built from TRBV7-9 and TRBJ2-3; 7 bases are a match to TRBD1. Germline CDR1 and CDR2: SEHNR and FQNEAQ (reference sequence). The CDR3 is 17 residues long. Trimming cost V 1 base and J 2 bases; bases outside gene matches: 9. Here the CDR3 reads CASSLGSTGLFTDTQYF. The CDR3 DNA sequence: TGTGCCAGCAGCTTAGGATCGACAGGGCTTTTCACAGATACGCAGTATTTT.

The rearrangement joins TRBV6-6 to TRBJ1-1, with D possibly matching TRBD1 (5 bases). In germline, CDR1 is MNHNY, CDR2 SVGAGI (reference sequence). CDR3 length equals 15 residues. The V end lost 0 bases, the J end lost 4 bases, and 12 bases lay between the germline ends. This chain's CDR3 is CASSYSSDRATEAFF. CDR3 nucleotide sequence: TGTGCCAGCAGTTACTCCTCTGACAGAGCCACTGAAGCTTTCTTT.

The rearrangement links TRBV11-2 to TRBJ2-7; D remains ambiguous. There are 12 residues in the CDR3. Trimming pared 1 base from V and 7 bases from J, leaving 8 bases between. Germline CDR1 reads SGHAT; CDR2 reads FQNNGV. The CDR3, as DNA: TGTGCCAGCAGCTTAGTGGCCAGTGAGCAGTACTTC. Amino acids: CASSLVASEQYF.

The V gene is TRBV24-1, the J gene TRBJ1-2; D remains ambiguous. The CDR3 spans 12 residues. V shed 7 bases and J shed 8 bases, with 13 bases lying between them. Germline CDR1 reads KGHDR; CDR2 reads SFDVKD. The CDR3 DNA reads as TGTGCCACCAGCGGGAGGGAACGGGGCTACACCTTC. This sequence encodes CATSGRERGYTF.

The chain recombines TRBV11-2 with TRBJ2-3, with TRBD2 matching 9 bases. Trimming at V came to 0 bases and at J to 4 bases, leaving 2 bases not matched to a gene. CDR3 size: 15 residues. Germline V gene sequence: CDR1 SGHAT, CDR2 FQNNGV. Here the CDR3 reads CASSLDQRGADTQYF. As DNA, the CDR3 is TGTGCCAGCAGCTTAGATCAGCGGGGGGCAGATACGCAGTATTTT. Based on the CDR3 plus reference TRBV11-2 and TRBJ2-3, the full variable domain is EAGVAQSPRYKIIEKRQSVAFWCNPISGHATLYWYQQILGQGPKLLIQFQNNGVVDDSQLPKDRFSAERLKGVDSTLKIQPAKLEDSAVYLCASSLDQRGADTQYFGPGTRLTVL.

A few counts support this clone. This CDR3 reads CASSLSQGVRYGYTF. CDR3 sequence (DNA): TGCGCCAGCAGCTTGTCACAGGGGGTGCGGTATGGCTACACCTTC. This chain connects TRBV5-1 to TRBJ1-2; 8 nucleotides line up with TRBD1. The CDR3 is 15 amino acids. V dropped 1 base and J dropped 5; count of bases not matched to a gene: 7. CDR1 is SGHRS, CDR2 YFSETQ, per germline.

The rearrangement joins TRBV11-2 to TRBJ1-6; perhaps TRBD1 as D (6 bases). The CDR3 contains 14 residues. The ends were cut back, 5 bases at V and 7 bases at J, with 12 bases in the middle. Germline CDR1 is SGHAT and CDR2 is FQNNGV. The CDR3 protein is CASSTGTSNSPLHF. The CDR3 DNA reads as TGTGCCAGCAGCACCGGGACATCAAATTCACCCCTCCACTTT.

The CDR3: CASGLVLSGEQFF. DNA of the CDR3: TGTGCTAGTGGTTTGGTACTCTCGGGTGAGCAGTTCTTC. The rearrangement uses TRBV12-5 and TRBJ2-1; D is unclear. Looked up from germline, CDR1 is LGHNT and CDR2 is FRNRAP. V shed 0 bases and J shed 9 bases, with 9 bases lying between them. CDR3 length: 13 amino acids.

This chain links TRBV7-9 with TRBJ1-2; TRBD1 might be the D (6 bases). Germline V gene data show CDR1 as SEHNR and CDR2 as FQNEAQ (reference sequence). V was clipped by 5 bases and J by 6 bases, with 19 bases between them. This CDR3 contains 15 residues. This chain's CDR3 is CASSAKGEPHDGYTF. The CDR3 DNA reads as TGTGCCAGCAGCGCTAAGGGGGAACCCCATGATGGCTACACCTTC.

The chain combines TRBV11-2 with TRBJ2-7, with D perhaps matching TRBD1 (5 bases). V was shortened by 0 bases and J by 4 bases, with 16 bases between the two germline ends. The germline gives CDR1 SGHAT, CDR2 FQNNGV. The CDR3 has 16 amino acids. CDR3 loop: CASSLEGRAIGYEQYF. In DNA, the CDR3 is TGTGCCAGCAGCTTAGAAGGCAGGGCGATCGGGTACGAGCAGTACTTC. The full variable domain, completed using reference TRBV11-2 and TRBJ2-7, is EAGVAQSPRYKIIEKRQSVAFWCNPISGHATLYWYQQILGQGPKLLIQFQNNGVVDDSQLPKDRFSAERLKGVDSTLKIQPAKLEDSAVYLCASSLEGRAIGYEQYFGPGTRLTVT.

In this sample, this clone turned up once. The rearrangement joins TRBV7-3 to TRBJ2-7; 8 bases map to TRBD1. The CDR3 has 14 residues. The V gene's germline CDR1 is SGHTA and CDR2 FQGTGA. The V gene end was trimmed by 4 bases and the J gene end by 2 bases; junction bases not matched to a gene: 4. CDR3 sequence reads: CASSSGQGAYEQYF. CDR3 DNA: TGTGCCAGCAGCTCCGGACAGGGTGCCTACGAGCAGTACTTC.

The rearrangement uses TRBV11-3 and TRBJ2-3; maybe TRBD2 (6 bases). The germline CDR1 and CDR2 sequences are SGHNT and YENEEA. The V end lost 5 bases, the J end lost 7 bases, and 13 bases lay between the germline ends. The CDR3 covers 13 residues. CDR3 nucleotides: TGTGCCAGCAGCCTCCGGACTACACATACGCAGTATTTT. Protein product: CASSLRTTHTQYF.

The chain has TRBV7-3 and TRBJ1-1; the D gene is possibly TRBD1 (5 bases). The CDR3 has 16 amino acids. V was trimmed by 2 bases and J by 3 bases, leaving 16 bases between them. Germline V gives CDR1 SGHTA, CDR2 FQGTGA. CDR3 DNA: TGTGCCAGCAGCTTATATCCTGGGGGGAGGGACACTGAAGCTTTCTTT. It specifies CASSLYPGGRDTEAFF.

The chain couples TRBV3-1 (or the pseudogene TRBV3-2) to TRBJ2-7, with TRBD1 matching over 9 bases. The CDR3 is 16 amino acids. J was trimmed by 6 bases and V by 0 bases; bases with no gene match: 9. CDR1 and CDR2 from the germline V gene are LGHDT and YNNKEL (reference sequence). The CDR3 sequence is CASSQDGSDRGREQYF. The CDR3 DNA reads TGTGCCAGCAGCCAAGATGGGTCGGACAGGGGTCGCGAGCAGTACTTC.